The text below deals with one TCR beta chain. The antigen this receptor binds is unknown. No base qualities exist here, and no much larger clone lies one base off it. This sample was included in a study of shared clonotypes between healthy human individuals (dated by TCRdb to about 2020). For the study in its entirety: The cohort comprised a couple of women and a few men aged 18 to 49 years. For each donor, CD4 naive and CD4 memory were each run on three plates, CD8 naive on two plates, and CD8 memory on one plate. The study deeply sequenced blood TCR repertoires of five healthy adults to estimate repertoire size and the extent of clonotype sharing between individuals. To increase sequencing depth and limit assay-specific biases, TCR repertoire library preparation and sequencing were carried out by different laboratories using diverse techniques. Between about 0.94 and 8.9 billion PBMCs per donor were obtained by leukapheresis.

Using the deep immunoSEQ assay, multiplex PCR amplified TCR CDR3 regions from genomic DNA. Genomic DNA extracted from each cell subset was distributed evenly over all wells of several immunoSEQ 96-well plates, and each plate served as one replicate. Each replicate PCR for sorted subsets received around 210 ng genomic DNA, equal to tens of thousands of T cell genomes. Purified libraries were quantified with a Qubit 3.0 fluorometer, sized on a Bioanalyzer 2100, and re-quantified with the KAPA Library Quantification kit. Every immunoSEQ 96-well plate was sequenced on a dedicated single-read 150-cycle Illumina NextSeq 550 flow cell. The source study handled its data this way. Because the immunoSEQ output held only junctional sequences and lacked quality scores, the filtering could not match the filtering applied to full-length reads. Sequences were annotated with PyIR, a Python wrapper for IgBLAST v1.9, and V/J genes and CDR3 were assigned using IMGT germline references. Reads were removed for weak V/J assignments (E-value above 1e-6), missing CDR3, stop codons, out-of-frame junctions, or ambiguous translated residues. V3J clonotypes were defined by identical inferred V gene, J gene, and CDR3 amino acid sequence. The percentage overlap between two repertoires was calculated by dividing the number of shared unique clonotypes by the size of the smaller repertoire. Richness of each repertoire was evaluated using RTK rarefaction, the Chao1 estimator, and Recon v2.1 estimates of unobserved clonotypes. For all TCRbeta clonotypes obtained by the gDNA method from several donors, generation probabilities were computed with OLGA. The immuneACCESS repertoire file appears here via TCRdb, limited to in-frame rearrangements. These files lack a portion of the clones; in checked studies, under half of the deficit traces to unresolved V genes, and the cause of the others is not known. V, J and clone size derive from that table, while D and trimming were established from the DNA sequence. The sample table records about 2.3 million clones; 85% to 95% of these occur just once. Roughly 0.34% of the sample is taken by the ten largest.

CDR3 length: 16 amino acids, cysteine to phenylalanine. Only the CDR3 region is kept as DNA, spanning 48 bases read in frame from base 1. The germline V gene supplies CDR1 SGHRS and CDR2 YFSETQ. Trimming leaves V shorter by 3 bases and J shorter by 5 bases, with the junction holding 4 bases beyond the gene matches. Donors were healthy HIV-negative adults with no recently reported acute infections or vaccinations. Every donor was a Caucasian adult living in Nashville, Tennessee, USA. CD4+ T cells were enriched by magnetic negative selection; naive cells were then positively selected on CD45RA, and the negative fraction formed the memory subset. After blood collection by leukapheresis, PBMCs were isolated using Ficoll-Histopaque density gradient centrifugation and then cryopreserved in the vapor phase of liquid nitrogen. Purity and quantity of every magnetically sorted T cell population were checked by analytical flow cytometry. Each sorted fraction had its genomic DNA isolated and then quantified by UV absorbance on a Nanodrop 2000c.

What the authors observed across the whole study: Rarefaction of sorted-subset datasets indicated incomplete sequencing despite the large sequencing depth. Sharing across several donors was observed for around 5% of naive CD4, around 3.5% of naive CD8, 2.3% of memory CD4, and about 0.4% of memory CD8 clonotypes. Naive subsets generally had larger estimated clonotype richness than memory subsets. The small number of donors limited the genetic and exposure-history diversity represented. Pairwise subsampling indicated that sequencing depth was expected to affect the degree of clonotype sharing among donors. Sampling was restricted to blood, and TCR repertoires in tissues likely differ from the TCR repertoires found in blood. Compared with non-shared clonotypes, the clonotypes found in all four sorted-subset donors had higher generation probabilities.

This TCR was recovered from a man between 18 and 29 years old in good health. Some clones in this sample may be carry-over from other donors' samples. The V and J segments used are TRBV5-1 and TRBJ2-5; TRBD2 fits 16 bases in the junction. Sequenced material: naive CD4+ T cells from PBMCs. What the cell subset or site label conveys for this sample: CD45RA+ positively selected. The nucleotides read TGCGCCAGCAGCTCGGGACTAGCGGGAGGGTATGAGACCCAGTACTTC. Its product reads: CASSSGLAGGYETQYF. Full variable domain (CDR3 extended with the reference TRBV5-1 and TRBJ2-5 proteins): KAGVTQTPRYLIKTRGQQVTLSCSPISGHRSVSWYQQTPGQGLQFLFEYFSETQRNKGNFPGRFSGRQFSNSRSEMNVSTLELGDSALYLCASSSGLAGGYETQYFGPGTRLLVL.